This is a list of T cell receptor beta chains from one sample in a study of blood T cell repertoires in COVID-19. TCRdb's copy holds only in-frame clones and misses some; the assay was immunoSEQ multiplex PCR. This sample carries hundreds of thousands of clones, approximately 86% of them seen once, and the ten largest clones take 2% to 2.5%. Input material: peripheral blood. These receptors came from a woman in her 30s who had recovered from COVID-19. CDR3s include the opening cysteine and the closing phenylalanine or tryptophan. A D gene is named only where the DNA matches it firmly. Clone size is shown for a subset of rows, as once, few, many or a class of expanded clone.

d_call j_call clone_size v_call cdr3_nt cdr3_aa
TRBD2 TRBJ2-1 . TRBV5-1 TGCGCCAGCAGCCTCGGACTAGCAAGGTCCTACAATGAGCAGTTCTTC CASSLGLARSYNEQFF
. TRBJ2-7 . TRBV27 TGTGCCAGCAGTCCGGGAGATTCCTACGAGCAGTACTTC CASSPGDSYEQYF
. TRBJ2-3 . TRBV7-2 TGTGCCAGCAGCTTAGGTGGTCTTAGCCCGATTGCGCAGTATTTT CASSLGGLSPIAQYF
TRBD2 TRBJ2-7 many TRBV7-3 TGTGCCAGCAGCTCTGGACCAGCGGGAGGGTCCTACGAGCAGTACTTC CASSSGPAGGSYEQYF
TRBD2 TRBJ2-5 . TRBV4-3 TGCGCCAGCAGCCAAGGAGTGGGGAGGGTCCAAGAGACCCAGTACTTC CASSQGVGRVQETQYF
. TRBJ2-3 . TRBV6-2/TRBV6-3 TGTGCCAGCAGTTACTCGACACAGGACAGTCTCCAAGGTCATACGCAGTATTTT CASSYSTQDSLQGHTQYF
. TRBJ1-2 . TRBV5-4 TGTGCCAGCAGCCATCCCGGGGAAGGCTATGGCTACACCTTC CASSHPGEGYGYTF
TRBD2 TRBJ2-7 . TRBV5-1 TGCGCCAGCACTTCGGGACTAGCGGGGGAGTACGAGCAGTACTTC CASTSGLAGEYEQYF
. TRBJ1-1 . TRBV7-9 TGTGCCAGCAGCTGGTTCGGACAGAACACTGAAGCTTTCTTT CASSWFGQNTEAFF
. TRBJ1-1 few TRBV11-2 TGTGCCAGCAGCTTAGTCGGGGGGGCCGGCACTGAAGCTTTCTTT CASSLVGGAGTEAFF
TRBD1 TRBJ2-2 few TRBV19 TGTGCCAGTTCCCCGGGACAGGGGCCCGGGGAGCTGTTTTTT CASSPGQGPGELFF
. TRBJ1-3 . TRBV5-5 TGTGCCAGCAGCTTCGGAGACTCTGGAAACACCATATATTTT CASSFGDSGNTIYF
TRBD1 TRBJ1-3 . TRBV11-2 TGTGCCAGCAGCTTTAGGGGGCTCTCTGGAAACACCATATATTTT CASSFRGLSGNTIYF
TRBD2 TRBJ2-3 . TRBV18 TGTGCCAGCTCACCACCTAGCGGGGCCAGCACAGATACGCAGTATTTT CASSPPSGASTDTQYF
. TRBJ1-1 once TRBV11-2 TGTGCCAGCAGCCGCGGGAGAGGTGAAGGGGCGGGACAAGCTTTCTTT CASSRGRGEGAGQAFF
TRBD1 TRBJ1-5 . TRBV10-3 TGTGCCATCAGGGGGGACAGTCTCGGTCAGCCCCAGCATTTT CAIRGDSLGQPQHF
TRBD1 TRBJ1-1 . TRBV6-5 TGTGCCAGCAGCTGGACAGGGATGAACACTGAAGCTTTCTTT CASSWTGMNTEAFF
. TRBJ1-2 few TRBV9 TGTGCCAGCAGCCAATCAAGGACAGAACTCTATGGCTACACCTTC CASSQSRTELYGYTF
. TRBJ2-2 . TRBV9 TGTGCCAGCAGCGTAGGGAACAGGTTCAATGACCCCGGGGAGCTGTTTTTT CASSVGNRFNDPGELFF
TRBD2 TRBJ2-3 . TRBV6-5 TGTGCCTCCTACCCGACTAGCGGGGTCACAGATACGCAGTATTTT CASYPTSGVTDTQYF
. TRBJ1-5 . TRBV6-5 TGTGCCAGCAGCTCCCAGGGAGGTCAGCCCCAGCATTTT CASSSQGGQPQHF
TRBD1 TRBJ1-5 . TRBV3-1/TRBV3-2 TGTGCCAGCAGCCAGACAGGGAGTACTCAGCCCCAGCATTTT CASSQTGSTQPQHF
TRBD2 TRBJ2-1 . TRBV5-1 TGCGCCAGCAGCTTGGACGGGAGCGGGGGGTCCCGCTCCTACAATGAGCAGTTCTTC CASSLDGSGGSRSYNEQFF
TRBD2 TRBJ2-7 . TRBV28 TGTGCCAGCAGACGCTTCCTGACTAGCGCGGGAGAGCAGTACTTC CASRRFLTSAGEQYF
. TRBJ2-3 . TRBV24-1 TGTGCCACCAGTGGGGGGCTAGCCCCAGATACGCAGTATTTT CATSGGLAPDTQYF
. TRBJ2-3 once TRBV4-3 TGCGCCAGCAGCCAAACTAGTGGAGCAGATACGCAGTATTTT CASSQTSGADTQYF
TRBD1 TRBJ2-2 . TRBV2 TGTGCCAGCAGCTTGGACAGGGCGACTTTAGAGAACACCGGGGAGCTGTTTTTT CASSLDRATLENTGELFF
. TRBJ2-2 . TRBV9 TGTGCCAGCAGCGTAGAGGCTAGCCCGAACACCGGGGAGCTGTTTTTT CASSVEASPNTGELFF
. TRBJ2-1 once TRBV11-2 TGTGCCAGCAGCTTAGACCCGTCTCCCGGGGTTTACAATGAGCAGTTCTTC CASSLDPSPGVYNEQFF
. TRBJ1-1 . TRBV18 TGTGCCAGCTCACCACCTTCCCAGGGTGGGGTAGTCACTGAAGCTTTCTTT CASSPPSQGGVVTEAFF
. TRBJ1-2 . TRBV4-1 TGCGCCAGCAGCCAAGGAGGTGTCGGACAGCGTGGTACCTTC CASSQGGVGQRGTF
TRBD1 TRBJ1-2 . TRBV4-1 TGCGCCAGCAGCCCTGGACAGGGGGGGGACTATGGCTACACCTTC CASSPGQGGDYGYTF
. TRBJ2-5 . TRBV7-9 TGTGCCAGCAGCTTAGCCCTTCAGGGGCCGGAGACCCAGTACTTC CASSLALQGPETQYF
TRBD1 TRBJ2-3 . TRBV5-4 TGTGCCAGCAGCTTAGGACAGGGGGCGCTGGATACGCAGTATTTT CASSLGQGALDTQYF
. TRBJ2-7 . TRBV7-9 TGTGCCAGCAGCCCTATATCTTACGAGCAGTACTTC CASSPISYEQYF
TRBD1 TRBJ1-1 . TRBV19 TGTGCCAGTAGTATAGCGAGACAGGGGAACGCTGAAGCTTTCTTT CASSIARQGNAEAFF
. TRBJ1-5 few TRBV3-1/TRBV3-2 TGTGCCAGCAGCCAAGAACCGGGACCCCAGCATTTT CASSQEPGPQHF
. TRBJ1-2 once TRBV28 TGTGCCAGCAGTTTAGGGGGGTGGCCAGGCGGCTACACCTTC CASSLGGWPGGYTF
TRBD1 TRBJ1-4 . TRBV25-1 TGTGCCAGCAGTGAATCAGGACAGGGGAACGGAAAACTGTTTTTT CASSESGQGNGKLFF
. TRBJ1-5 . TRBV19 TGTGCCAGTAGTATATCGGGAGTGCGTCCCCAGCATTTT CASSISGVRPQHF
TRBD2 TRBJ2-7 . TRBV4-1 TGCGCCAGCAGCCAACTGACTAGCGGGGGGTACGAGCAGTACTTC CASSQLTSGGYEQYF
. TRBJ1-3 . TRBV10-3 TGTGCCTCCCGAGTTGGGCTTTCTGGAAACACCATATATTTT CASRVGLSGNTIYF
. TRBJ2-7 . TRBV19 TGTGCCAGACGAAAGACGACGAGCCCCGCAGGGGAGCAGTACTTC CARRKTTSPAGEQYF
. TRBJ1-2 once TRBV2 TGTGCCAGCAGTGAAGCGGGCACTAACTATGGCTACACCTTC CASSEAGTNYGYTF
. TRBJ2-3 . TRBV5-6 TGTGCCAGCAGCTTGGCAGTAGCCGGGACAGATACGCAGTATTTT CASSLAVAGTDTQYF
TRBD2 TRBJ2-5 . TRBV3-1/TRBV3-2 TGTGCCAGCAGCCATGAGACTAGCGCCCGTTCCTCAGGAGAGACCCAGTACTTC CASSHETSARSSGETQYF
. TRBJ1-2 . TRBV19 TGTGCCAGTAGTCTCCAGGATCCCTATGGCTACACCTTC CASSLQDPYGYTF
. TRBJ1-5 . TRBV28 TGTGCCAGCAGTTTAGCCGACAGGCTCAATCAGCCCCAGCATTTT CASSLADRLNQPQHF
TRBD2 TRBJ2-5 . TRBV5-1 TGCGCCAGCAGCCCCCGGACTAGCGGAGAGACCCAGTACTTC CASSPRTSGETQYF
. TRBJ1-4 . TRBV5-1 TGCGCCAGCAGCTTGCTCTCCCCAGGGGAGGGGGAAAAACTGTTTTTT CASSLLSPGEGEKLFF
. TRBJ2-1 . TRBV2 TGTGCCAGCCAGCGGAATACAAACCGTTACAATGAGCAGTTCTTC CASQRNTNRYNEQFF
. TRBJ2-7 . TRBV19 TGTGCCAGTAGGCATTCCACAGGGCTACAGCTGAACTACGAGCAGTACTTC CASRHSTGLQLNYEQYF
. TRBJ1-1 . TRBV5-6 TGTGCCAGCAGCTTGCGGTGGAAGCGGACTGAAGCTTTCTTT CASSLRWKRTEAFF
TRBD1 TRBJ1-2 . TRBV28 TGTGCCAGCAGCCTACCCAATACAGGGGACTATGGCTACACCTTC CASSLPNTGDYGYTF
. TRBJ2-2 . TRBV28 TGTGCCAGCAGTTTATGGAGGGCGGGATCGGTGAACACCGGGGAGCTGTTTTTT CASSLWRAGSVNTGELFF
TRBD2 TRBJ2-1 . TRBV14 TGTGCCAGCAGCCGCGTGTGGGGGGGTTGGAATGAGCAGTTCTTC CASSRVWGGWNEQFF
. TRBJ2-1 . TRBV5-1 TGCGCCAGCAGCTTAATGGGGGGAACGTACAATGAGCAGTTCTTC CASSLMGGTYNEQFF
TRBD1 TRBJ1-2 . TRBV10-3 TGTGCCATCAGTGAGTCGACAGGGAGTTATGGCTACACCTTC CAISESTGSYGYTF
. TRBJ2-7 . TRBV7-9 TGTGCCAGCAGCCGAAGAGGACCGGGGTACGAGCAGTACTTC CASSRRGPGYEQYF